The present TCR beta chain was sequenced within a study of CD8+CD57+ T cells in acquired aplastic anemia. On the study more broadly: Yields of DNA that came from sorted CD4+ and CD8+ cells averaged roughly 3.2 ug. Findings and caveats of the study: Patients showed no significant difference from controls in CD8+ Simpson's diversity.

About this clonotype: Its antigen is currently unknown.

Those patients picked for sequencing had displayed CD8+CD57+ cell expansion on flow cytometry. Severe acquired aplastic anemia was present in every patient. The template used for profiling TCR beta VDJ and CDR3 was genomic DNA. TCRdb used MiXCR to reprocess the reads, holding one entry per CDR3 protein. The top ten hold 35% to 60% of the sample, which has about 160,000 distinct CDR3 sequences, about 70% seen once. Germline V gene sequence: CDR1 MNHEY, CDR2 SVGEGT. The CDR3 length is 13 residues. With 3 bases removed from V and 4 bases from J, the gap between germline ends came to 7 bases. Source material: sorted CD4+, CD8+, or CD8+CD57+ T cells (not recorded which) from PBMCs. This clonotype was obtained from a human donor with aplastic anemia. The chain employs TRBV6-2 or TRBV6-3 and TRBJ1-5, with D unclear. The CDR3, as DNA: TGTGCCAGCAGTTATCGAGGTAATCAGCCCCAGCATTTT. Translated: CASSYRGNQPQHF.